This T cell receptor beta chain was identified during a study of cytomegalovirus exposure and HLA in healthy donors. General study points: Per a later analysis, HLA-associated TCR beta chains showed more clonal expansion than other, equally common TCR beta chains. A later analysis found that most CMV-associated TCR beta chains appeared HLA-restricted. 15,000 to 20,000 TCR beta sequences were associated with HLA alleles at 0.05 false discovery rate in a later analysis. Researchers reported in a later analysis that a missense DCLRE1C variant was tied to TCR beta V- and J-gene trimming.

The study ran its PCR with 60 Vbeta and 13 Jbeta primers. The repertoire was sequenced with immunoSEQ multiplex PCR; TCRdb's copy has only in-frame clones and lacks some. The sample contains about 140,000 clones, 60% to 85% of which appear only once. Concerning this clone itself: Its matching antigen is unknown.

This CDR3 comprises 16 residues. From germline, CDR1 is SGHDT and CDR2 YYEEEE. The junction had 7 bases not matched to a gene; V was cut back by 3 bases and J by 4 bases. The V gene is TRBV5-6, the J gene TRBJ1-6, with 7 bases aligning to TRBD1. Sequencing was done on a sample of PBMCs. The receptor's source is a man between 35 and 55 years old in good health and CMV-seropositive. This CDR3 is CASSSGRQGYNSPLHF. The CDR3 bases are TGTGCCAGCAGCTCGGGCCGACAGGGTTATAATTCACCCCTCCACTTT.